Listed here are 29 T cell receptor beta chains from one sample, sequenced in a study of blood T cells in healthy people across ages. Together with a sample-barcoded 5' primer, a J-beta primer mix was included in a second PCR lasting roughly 6 to 12 cycles. A single record per CDR3 protein comes from TCRdb applying MiXCR to the 5' RACE reads. The data hold 1.5 million to 1.8 million distinct CDR3 sequences, with 35% to 45% observed a single time. Sequencing was performed on blood. These receptor sequences come from a woman aged 18-29 years in good health.

CDR3 loop: CASSFRGLAGSSYNEQYF. The CDR3 nucleotides are TGTGCCAGCAGCTTTAGGGGACTAGCGGGGAGCTCCTACAATGAGCAGTACTTC. This chain links TRBV7-8 with TRBJ2-1; TRBD2 agrees at 13 bases. The J call could be wrong; TRBJ2-7 is a better fit for the DNA end. The CDR3 contains 18 residues. CDR1 SGHVS and CDR2 FQNEAQ come from the germline V gene.

The rearrangement uses TRBV12-3 or TRBV12-4 and TRBJ1-5; the D gene is possibly TRBD1 (5 bases). This CDR3 spans 14 amino acids. V was trimmed by 5 bases and J by 4 bases, leaving 12 bases between them. The CDR3 nucleotides read TGTGCCAGCAGTGCCGGGACCCTTAATCAGCCCCAGCATTTT. Translation gives CASSAGTLNQPQHF.

The chain carries TRBV20-1 and TRBJ1-6; 8 nucleotides align to TRBD1. Trimming cost V 5 bases and J 5 bases; bases outside gene matches: 5. The CDR3 loop spans 14 amino acids. Germline assignment: CDR1 DFQATT and CDR2 SNEGSKA (reference sequence). The CDR3 spells CSAPGTGNNSPLHF. CDR3 DNA sequence: TGCAGTGCTCCGGGGACAGGCAATAATTCACCCCTCCACTTT.

V gene TRBV2 combines with J gene TRBJ2-2, with 7 bases lining up with TRBD2. Trimming removed 4 bases from V and 5 bases from J; junction bases left unmatched: 10. This CDR3 is built from 16 residues. Germline CDR1 SNHLY, CDR2 FYNNEI. CDR3 sequence (DNA): TGTGCCAGCAGTGGGGAAGGACTAGTCTCTACCGGGGAGCTGTTTTTT. As protein: CASSGEGLVSTGELFF.

The chain recombines TRBV20-1 with TRBJ2-2, with D possibly TRBD2 on 6 matching bases. Germline assignment: CDR1 DFQATT and CDR2 SNEGSKA (reference sequence). CDR3 size: 16 residues. CDR3 protein: CSAILPSRGNTGELFF. CDR3 sequence (DNA): TGCAGCGCCATCCTTCCGTCGCGGGGTAACACCGGGGAGCTGTTTTTT.

The chain combines TRBV7-4 with TRBJ2-7, with D possibly being TRBD2 (6 bases). There are 15 residues in the CDR3. V shed 5 bases and J shed 0 bases, with 14 bases lying between them. Germline CDR1 reads SGHVT; CDR2 reads SQSDAQ. The CDR3 reads CASSTVTRPSYEQYF. For the CDR3, the DNA is TGTGCCAGCAGCACTGTGACTAGACCCTCCTACGAGCAGTACTTC.

This clonotype was seen a handful of times. One end of the junction does not line up with germline, which may come from a read error. The chain employs TRBV5-6 and TRBJ2-7; the D gene is possibly TRBD1 (5 bases). There are 14 residues in the CDR3. The germline V gene encodes CDR1 SGHDT and CDR2 YYEEEE. For the CDR3, the DNA is TGTGCCAGCACCTTGGAATTCAGGGTCGACGAGCAGTACTTC. Protein sequence: CASTLEFRVDEQYF.

This clonotype came up a few times. The chain recombines TRBV20-1 with TRBJ1-1, with D unclear. Trimming shortened V by 6 bases and J by 10 bases, and 15 bases separated the two germline ends. This CDR3 is built from 11 residues. Germline loops: CDR1 DFQATT, CDR2 SNEGSKA (reference sequence). CDR3 sequence (DNA): TGCAGTGCATCCAATGCCTGGGGAGCTTTCTTT. The encoded protein is CSASNAWGAFF.

This clonotype was seen a handful of times. This chain joins TRBV28 and TRBJ2-5; no clear D gene. Germline V gene data show CDR1 as MDHEN and CDR2 as SYDVKM. This CDR3 has 13 residues. Trimming shortened V by 3 bases and J by 10 bases, and 15 bases separated the two germline ends. In DNA form, the CDR3 reads TGTGCCAGCAGTTTCAAGTTCCGGCAAGGCCAGTACTTC. Its translation: CASSFKFRQGQYF.

The J gene is TRBJ2-7, the V gene TRBV4-3; 9 bases map to TRBD2. With 0 bases clipped from V and 4 bases from J, the junction kept 4 bases outside the gene matches. Germline CDR1 reads LGHNA; CDR2 reads YSLEER. This CDR3 region has 15 residues. Here the CDR3 DNA reads TGCGCCAGCAGCCAAGATAGGCGGGGGGGATACGAGCAGTACTTC. This gives the protein CASSQDRRGGYEQYF.

The rearrangement links TRBV4-3 to TRBJ2-7, with 7 bases matching TRBD1. CDR3 length: 15 residues. Germline trimming cut 2 bases from V and 6 bases from J; bases unmatched to any gene: 10. The germline V gene has CDR1 LGHNA and CDR2 YSLEER. The CDR3 DNA sequence: TGCGCCAGCAGCCAAACGGCGACAGGGTCTACCGAGCAGTACTTC. Protein: CASSQTATGSTEQYF.

The V gene is TRBV10-3, the J gene TRBJ2-3, with TRBD2 matching over 7 bases. Germline trimming cut 4 bases from V and 0 bases from J; bases unmatched to any gene: 4. This CDR3 has 15 residues. Germline values: CDR1 ENHRY, CDR2 SYGVKD. Here the CDR3 reads CAISGGGGSTDTQYF. The CDR3 DNA sequence: TGTGCCATCAGTGGTGGCGGGGGTAGCACAGATACGCAGTATTTT.

The CDR3: CSANRIGDEQYF. The CDR3 nucleotides are TGCAGTGCTAACAGGATCGGGGACGAGCAGTACTTC. This chain connects TRBV20-1 to TRBJ2-4; D might be TRBD1 or TRBD2, each matching 5 bases. The closer fit of TRBJ2-7 to the DNA end suggests the J call may be wrong. Germline CDR1 and CDR2: DFQATT and SNEGSKA (reference sequence). The CDR3 runs to 12 residues.

This clonotype was seen more than once but under ten times. The genes are TRBV6-1 and TRBJ2-5; 11 bases map to TRBD2. V lost 6 bases and J lost 7; bases outside the gene matches: 10. Germline CDR1 reads MNHNS; CDR2 reads SASEGT. CDR3 length: 15 amino acids. The CDR3 nucleotides read TGTGCCAGCAGGCCGGGACTAGCGGTGGTTGGGACCCAGTACTTC. Residues: CASRPGLAVVGTQYF.

V and J are TRBV12-3 or TRBV12-4 and TRBJ2-1, with D unresolved. V was pared by 6 bases and J by 8 bases, with 8 bases between. The CDR3 is 11 residues long. The CDR3 sequence is CASRTLYEQFF. The CDR3, as DNA: TGTGCCAGCAGAACATTGTATGAGCAGTTCTTC.

As concerns this clonotype: A read error may be the cause here, since a much bigger clone is one base away. V is TRBV6-1 and J is TRBJ1-1; possibly TRBD1 for D (5 bases). This CDR3 has 14 residues. The V gene's germline CDR1 is MNHNS and CDR2 SASEGT. The CDR3 nucleotides read TGTGCCAGCGGTGAGACCGTGGACCAGGGTGAAGCTTTCTTT. Protein sequence: CASGETVDQGEAFF.

This clonotype was seen more than once but under ten times. The chain carries TRBV7-2 and TRBJ2-5; 7 nucleotides align to TRBD1. There are 14 residues in the CDR3. V was clipped by 3 bases and J by 0 bases; unmatched bases: 1. The germline gives CDR1 SGHTA, CDR2 FQGNSA. DNA of the CDR3: TGTGCCAGCAGCTTCAGGGGGTACCAAGAGACCCAGTACTTC. This gives the protein CASSFRGYQETQYF.

There are many counts of this clonotype. J is TRBJ1-2 and V is TRBV27; the match to TRBD1 covers 7 bases. V dropped 6 bases and J dropped 8; count of bases not matched to a gene: 6. The CDR3 runs to 12 residues. Germline V lookup: CDR1 MNHEY, CDR2 SMNVEV (reference sequence). The DNA for the CDR3 is TGTGCCAGCAGCAACAGGGGAACAGGCTACACCTTC. This codes for CASSNRGTGYTF.

Notes on this clonotype: At one boundary the junction diverges from the germline segment, which might be a read error. The gene calls are TRBV7-2 and TRBJ2-1; D is uncertain. The CDR3 extends over 13 amino acids. In germline, CDR1 is SGHTA, CDR2 FQGNSA. CDR3 DNA sequence: TGTGCCAGCGGCTTCTCTAGGATCAATGAGCAGTTCTTC. The encoded protein is CASGFSRINEQFF.

There are a few counts of this clonotype. The rearrangement joins TRBV4-3 to TRBJ2-1; 9 positions agree with TRBD2. This CDR3 has 17 amino acids. Germline V CDR1 and CDR2: LGHNA, YSLEER. V dropped 0 bases and J dropped 5; count of bases not matched to a gene: 8. In DNA, the CDR3 is TGCGCCAGCAGCCAAGAAACAATACTAGCGGGCAACAATGAGCAGTTCTTC. Amino acid sequence: CASSQETILAGNNEQFF.

The V call is TRBV7-3, the J call TRBJ2-2, with 10 nucleotides matching TRBD2. With 10 bases clipped from V and 7 bases from J, the junction kept 9 bases outside the gene matches. CDR3 length: 14 residues. The germline V gene encodes CDR1 SGHTA and CDR2 FQGTGA. The CDR3 spells CATRLAGDIGELFF. The CDR3, as DNA: TGTGCCACTAGGCTAGCGGGAGATATCGGGGAGCTGTTTTTT.

The chain employs TRBV20-1 and TRBJ1-2; TRBD1 is a possible D gene (5 bases). This CDR3 region has 15 residues. Germline CDR1 is DFQATT and CDR2 is SNEGSKA (reference sequence). Trimming took 6 bases from V and 5 from J, leaving 22 bases between them. The CDR3 loop is CSAPPYQYGGYGYTF. CDR3 DNA: TGCAGTGCCCCCCCCTACCAGTACGGGGGATATGGCTACACCTTC.

The chain employs TRBV4-1 and TRBJ2-4; D not certain. The length of the CDR3 is 14 residues. The V gene lost 2 bases and the J gene lost 5 bases, with 10 bases spanning the gap. Germline-derived CDR1 and CDR2 are MGHRA and YSYEKL. The CDR3 DNA sequence: TGCGCCAGCAGCCAAACACGAATGGAAAACATTCAGTACTTC. This codes for CASSQTRMENIQYF.

The rearrangement uses TRBV24-1 and TRBJ2-1; D tentatively fits TRBD1 or TRBD2 (5 bases each). Deletions cut 5 bases from V and 13 bases from J, with 14 bases between. This CDR3 has 12 amino acids. CDR1 is KGHDR and CDR2 is SFDVKD in the germline V gene. CDR3 in DNA: TGTGCCACCAGTGGGGACGGATTACACCAGTTCTTC. Protein sequence: CATSGDGLHQFF.

The J gene is TRBJ1-2, the V gene TRBV29-1, with D possibly TRBD1 on 5 matching bases. Germline CDR1 and CDR2: SQVTM and ANQGSEA. The V end lost 3 bases, the J end lost 0 bases, and 11 bases lay between the germline ends. The CDR3 consists of 14 residues. The CDR3 DNA follows: TGCAGCGTTGATTTTGGGGGGACTAACTATGGCTACACCTTC. The encoded protein is CSVDFGGTNYGYTF.

This clonotype has more than one count but fewer than ten. The chain employs TRBV5-1 and TRBJ2-7, with 7 bases identical to TRBD1. Germline values: CDR1 SGHRS, CDR2 YFSETQ. The V and J ends lost 0 bases and 0 bases, in that order; junction bases with no gene match: 6. This CDR3 region has 16 residues. The DNA of the CDR3 is TGCGCCAGCAGCTTGGGGACAGGAATAATCTCCTACGAGCAGTACTTC. Translation gives CASSLGTGIISYEQYF.

A word on this clonotype: At one end, the junction sequence differs from germline, possibly due to a read error. The chain links TRBV11-2 to TRBJ2-1, with 9 positions matching TRBD2. This CDR3 spans 15 amino acids. Germline V lookup: CDR1 SGHAT, CDR2 FQNNGV. CDR3 DNA: TGTGTCAGCAGCCCCGGGACTAGCAATTACAATGAGCAGTTCTTC. This gives the protein CVSSPGTSNYNEQFF.

This clonotype was counted only a few times. The V and J genes are TRBV20-1 and TRBJ1-5; no firm D call. The germline CDR1 and CDR2 sequences are DFQATT and SNEGSKA (reference sequence). This CDR3 has 13 residues. The CDR3 spells CRPHGRNDQPQHF. The CDR3, as DNA: TGCAGACCTCACGGACGTAACGATCAGCCCCAGCATTTT.

This clonotype occurred a few times. The chain recombines TRBV6-2 or TRBV6-3 with TRBJ2-5; tentatively, D is TRBD1 (6 bases). Trimming took 4 bases from V and 5 from J, leaving 17 bases between them. This CDR3 is 15 amino acids long. CDR1 is MNHEY and CDR2 is SVGEGT in the germline V gene. This CDR3 reads CASSSSTGLGETQYF. CDR3 in DNA: TGTGCCAGCAGTTCCTCAACAGGGCTCGGGGAGACCCAGTACTTC.